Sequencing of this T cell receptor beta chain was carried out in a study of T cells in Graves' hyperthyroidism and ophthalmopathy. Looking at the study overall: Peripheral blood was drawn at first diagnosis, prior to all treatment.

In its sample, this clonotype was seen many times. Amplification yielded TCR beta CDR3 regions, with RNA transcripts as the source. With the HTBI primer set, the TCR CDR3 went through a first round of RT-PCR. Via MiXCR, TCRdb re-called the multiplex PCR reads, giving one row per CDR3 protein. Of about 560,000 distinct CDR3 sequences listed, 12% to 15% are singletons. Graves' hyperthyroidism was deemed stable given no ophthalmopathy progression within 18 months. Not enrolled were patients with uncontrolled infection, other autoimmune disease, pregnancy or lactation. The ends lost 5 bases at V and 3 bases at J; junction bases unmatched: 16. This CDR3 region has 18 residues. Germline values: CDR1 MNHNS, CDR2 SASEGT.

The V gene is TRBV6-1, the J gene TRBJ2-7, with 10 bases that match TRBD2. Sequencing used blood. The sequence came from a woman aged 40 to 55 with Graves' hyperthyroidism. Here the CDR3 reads CASSYSATGTSVFYEQYF. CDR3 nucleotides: TGTGCCAGCAGTTATTCAGCGACCGGGACTAGCGTATTCTACGAGCAGTACTTC.